The sequence of this T cell receptor beta chain was determined in a study of shared clonotypes between healthy human individuals. The study, taken as a whole, reports: The diversity represented, both genetic and in exposure history, was limited by few donors.

V was pared by 3 bases and J by 4 bases, with 14 bases between. CDR3 length equals 15 residues. Germline V CDR1 and CDR2: SGHRS, YFSETQ. Sequencing used immunoSEQ multiplex PCR; TCRdb keeps in-frame clones, though not all of them. The sample yields about 2.4 million clones, roughly 93% seen once. The count of this clone is one. As yet, its antigen is unknown. Sequencing was carried out using naive CD4+ T cells from PBMCs. Subset defined: CD45RA+ positively selected. The clonotype originates from a man between 18 and 29 years old in good health. Some clones in this sample may be carry-over from other donors' samples. The V call is TRBV5-1, the J call TRBJ1-3, with a tentative D call TRBD1 (5 bases). Here the CDR3 reads CASSWGLQGGNTIYF. DNA of the CDR3: TGCGCCAGCAGCTGGGGCCTGCAGGGAGGAAACACCATATATTTT.